These 8 T cell receptor beta chains share one sample of origin, sequenced in a study of blood T cell repertoires in COVID-19. The protocol was immunoSEQ multiplex PCR, while the TCRdb copy is restricted to in-frame clones and leaves out a portion. The sample has about 250,000 clones, roughly nine tenths seen once. The sample comprised peripheral blood. The source of these receptors is a man aged 18 to 29 with active or convalescent COVID-19.

This clone was observed a handful of times. V usage is TRBV12-3 or TRBV12-4 and J usage is TRBJ2-3; TRBD2 agrees at 9 bases. CDR3 length equals 13 residues. V shed 6 bases, J shed 5 bases, and the junction held 3 bases outside the gene matches. The CDR3 nucleotides are TGTGCCAGCAGGCATAGCGGGAGAGATACGCAGTATTTT. It yields the protein CASRHSGRDTQYF.

This clone was counted ten times or more. V and J are TRBV11-2 and TRBJ2-7; 10 bases agree with TRBD1. The germline V gene encodes CDR1 SGHAT and CDR2 FQNNGV. Trimming at V came to 3 bases and at J to 2 bases, leaving 4 bases not matched to a gene. There are 15 residues in the CDR3. The CDR3 DNA sequence: TGTGCCAGCAGCTTGGGACAGGGGCGGGCCTACGAGCAGTACTTC. This codes for CASSLGQGRAYEQYF. The whole variable domain, filled in from reference TRBV11-2 and TRBJ2-7, reads EAGVAQSPRYKIIEKRQSVAFWCNPISGHATLYWYQQILGQGPKLLIQFQNNGVVDDSQLPKDRFSAERLKGVDSTLKIQPAKLEDSAVYLCASSLGQGRAYEQYFGPGTRLTVT.

The gene calls are TRBV5-4 and TRBJ1-1; D is unresolved. Germline V gives CDR1 SGHNT, CDR2 YYREEE (reference sequence). With 0 bases removed from V and 4 bases from J, the gap between germline ends came to 10 bases. The CDR3 is 14 residues long. CDR3 nucleotide sequence: TGTGCCAGCAGCTTGGATATGTCGGGCACTGAAGCTTTCTTT. This gives the protein CASSLDMSGTEAFF. The full variable domain, its missing parts supplied by reference TRBV5-4 and TRBJ1-1, is ETGVTQSPTHLIKTRGQQVTLRCSSQSGHNTVSWYQQALGQGPQFIFQYYREEENGRGNFPPRFSGLQFPNYSSELNVNALELDDSALYLCASSLDMSGTEAFFGQGTRLTVV.

This clone was seen only a few times. V is TRBV18 and J is TRBJ2-4; 9 bases fit TRBD1. The germline CDR1 and CDR2 sequences are KGHSH and LQKENI. J lost 8 bases, V lost 3 bases, and 8 bases had no gene match. The CDR3 is made up of 15 amino acids. Written as DNA, the CDR3 is TGTGCCAGCTCACCTAGGACAGGGGCTAAGGACATTCAGTACTTC. This sequence encodes CASSPRTGAKDIQYF.

The V and J genes are TRBV28 and TRBJ2-1; 9 nucleotides align to TRBD2. CDR1 is MDHEN, CDR2 SYDVKM, per germline. The V gene end was trimmed by 3 bases and the J gene end by 2 bases; junction bases not matched to a gene: 5. This CDR3 is built from 16 residues. The CDR3 nucleotides read TGTGCCAGCAGTTTCTCCGGGACTAGCCCCTACAATGAGCAGTTCTTC. Translated: CASSFSGTSPYNEQFF. Supplemented by reference TRBV28 and TRBJ2-1, the full variable domain reads DVKVTQSSRYLVKRTGEKVFLECVQDMDHENMFWYRQDPGLGLRLIYFSYDVKMKEKGDIPEGYSVSREKKERFSLILESASTNQTSMYLCASSFSGTSPYNEQFFGPGTRLTVL.

CDR3 loop: CASSLGQGASEKLFF. CDR3 bases: TGTGCCAGCAGCCTAGGGCAGGGGGCGAGTGAAAAACTGTTTTTT. This chain links TRBV6-5 with TRBJ1-4; TRBD1 matches at 8 bases. The length of the CDR3 is 15 residues. CDR1 and CDR2 (germline): MNHEY, SVGAGI. V lost 6 bases and J lost 7; bases outside the gene matches: 10.

This chain connects TRBV7-2 to TRBJ1-1; D gene ambiguous. The CDR3 has 13 residues. The V gene's germline CDR1 is SGHTA and CDR2 FQGNSA. With 1 base removed from V and 9 bases from J, the gap between germline ends came to 12 bases. The CDR3 region has the DNA TGTGCCAGCAGCTTAGAGGTGGGCGGGAAAGCTTTCTTT. Encoded protein: CASSLEVGGKAFF.

The DNA for the CDR3 is TGTGCCAGCAGTGAAGGTTGGGGGGGGGATGAGCAGTTCTTC. This encodes CASSEGWGGDEQFF. This chain connects TRBV2 to TRBJ2-1; 7 nucleotides align to TRBD2. Germline values: CDR1 SNHLY, CDR2 FYNNEI. With V trimmed by 1 base and J by 8 bases, 5 bases remained unmatched. The CDR3 is 14 amino acids.